This TCR beta chain appears in the sequencing data of a study of blood T cell repertoires in COVID-19. Overall study: Samples taken during acute and convalescent COVID-19 were collected in the United States, Italy and Spain.

With 4 bases removed from V and 2 bases from J, the gap between germline ends came to 9 bases. The germline CDR1 and CDR2 sequences are SGHRS and YFSETQ. The CDR3 sequence is 13 residues long. Study processing details: Amplifying reference gene primers gave estimates of nucleated cell counts. The assay was immunoSEQ multiplex PCR, and TCRdb's table has in-frame clones only and misses some. V and J calls and clone size are given by that table; D and trimming were obtained from the DNA. The sample records 26,000 or so clones, roughly nine tenths being singletons. Specimen: peripheral blood. This TCR was recovered from a man aged 55 to 69 with active COVID-19. This chain links TRBV5-1 with TRBJ2-5; D is perhaps TRBD2 (5 bases). The CDR3 reads CASSPREQETQYF. CDR3 nucleotide sequence: TGCGCCAGCAGCCCCCGGGAACAAGAGACCCAGTACTTC.